There are many counts of the clone carrying this T cell receptor beta chain. Its antigen is not identified. The data were taken from a study of T cells in Graves' hyperthyroidism and ophthalmopathy. The length of the CDR3 is 16 residues. CDR1 and CDR2 from the germline V gene are DFQATT and SNEGSKA (reference sequence). J gave up 9 bases and V 0 bases, and 12 bases lay outside the gene matches. Hyperthyroidism had been newly diagnosed in patients aged 18 to 65, and its duration was under 2 months. Uncontrolled infection, other autoimmune disease, pregnancy and lactation each barred patients from inclusion. Study-level findings and limits: Most thyroid clonotypes with frequency above 0.001 were detected in blood.

TCR beta CDR3 regions were amplified from RNA. HTBI primers drove first-round RT-PCR of the TCR CDR3. TCRdb called the multiplex PCR reads again in MiXCR, with one record for every CDR3 protein. The sample has hundreds of thousands of distinct CDR3 sequences; approximately 14% are singletons. Sequences were obtained from blood. The clonotype comes from a woman in her forties with Graves' hyperthyroidism. The chain carries TRBV20-1 and TRBJ2-1; 9 positions agree with TRBD2. CDR3 region: CSARDISGRISGEQFF. CDR3 in DNA: TGCAGTGCTAGAGATATAAGCGGGAGGATCTCGGGTGAGCAGTTCTTC.